This T cell receptor beta chain was captured by sequencing in a study of blood T cell repertoires in COVID-19. This clone was observed once. Germline loops: CDR1 SGHRS, CDR2 YFSETQ. J was trimmed by 8 bases and V by 3 bases; bases with no gene match: 7. The CDR3 loop spans 15 amino acids. Study processing details: Amplification with reference gene primers provided the estimates of nucleated cell counts. Clones were read by immunoSEQ multiplex PCR, and TCRdb kept only the in-frame ones, dropping some. That table supplies the V and J calls and clone size; D and trimming were determined from the DNA. This sample has over 250,000 clones; 89% occur once, and the top ten carry under 15%.

This chain uses TRBV5-1 with TRBJ2-1; 11 nucleotides match TRBD2. The sequenced material came from peripheral blood. The TCR comes from a woman in her sixties with acute or convalescent COVID-19. The CDR3 DNA sequence: TGCGCCAGCAGCTCGGGGACTAGCGGTACATATGAGCAGTTCTTC. Translation: CASSSGTSGTYEQFF.